One and the same sample provided the 25 T cell receptor beta chains below, sequenced in a study of T cells in Graves' hyperthyroidism and ophthalmopathy. Amplified TCR beta CDR3 regions came from RNA transcripts. The primer set for the first-round RT-PCR of the TCR CDR3 was HTBI. Each CDR3 protein gets one entry after TCRdb re-called the multiplex PCR reads with MiXCR. The sample carries about 400,000 distinct CDR3 sequences, 13% recorded once. Sequenced input: blood. The origin of the receptors is a woman aged 18-29 years with Graves' hyperthyroidism.

This clonotype appeared many times. The gene calls are TRBV30 and TRBJ2-3; 9 bases are a match to TRBD2. The CDR3 length is 18 residues. V shed 4 bases and J 3 bases; nucleotides not matched to a gene: 17. Looked up from germline, CDR1 is GTSNPN and CDR2 is SVGIG (reference sequence). This CDR3 is CAWTLTLIPGLATDTQYF. The CDR3 DNA is TGTGCCTGGACCCTGACCCTTATCCCGGGACTAGCTACAGATACGCAGTATTTT.

CDR3 residues: CSARDPGLDPGQFF. CDR3 coding DNA: TGCAGTGCTAGAGATCCGGGACTCGACCCGGGGCAGTTCTTC. The chain couples TRBV20-1 to TRBJ2-1; TRBD2 is a possible D gene (6 bases). V lost 0 bases, J lost 12 bases, and 18 bases lay in between. The CDR3 runs to 14 residues. CDR1 and CDR2 from the germline V gene are DFQATT and SNEGSKA (reference sequence).

This clonotype was picked up many times. The rearrangement joins TRBV28 to TRBJ2-2; D gene unclear. This CDR3 spans 14 amino acids. Germline values: CDR1 MDHEN, CDR2 SYDVKM. V was clipped by 3 bases and J by 5 bases, with 10 bases between them. DNA for the CDR3: TGTGCCAGCAGTTTTTTAGTAGGGACCGGGGAGCTGTTTTTT. It codes for CASSFLVGTGELFF.

This clonotype was found many times. The gene calls are TRBV28 and TRBJ1-1; D gene uncertain. The V and J ends lost 5 bases and 4 bases respectively, with 14 bases between them. This CDR3 comprises 14 residues. CDR1 MDHEN and CDR2 SYDVKM come from the germline V gene. The CDR3 loop is CASSLPVGSTEAFF. In DNA, the CDR3 is TGTGCCAGCAGTCTGCCAGTGGGGAGCACTGAAGCTTTCTTT.

This clonotype has at least ten counts. V and J are TRBV18 and TRBJ1-1, with D perhaps matching TRBD1 (5 bases). V dropped 1 base and J dropped 0 bases, with 12 bases sitting between them. The germline V gene has CDR1 KGHSH and CDR2 LQKENI. The CDR3 has 16 residues. CDR3 nucleotide sequence: TGTGCCAGCTCACCACTATTAGACAGTATGAACACTGAAGCTTTCTTT. Its protein is CASSPLLDSMNTEAFF.

This clonotype was seen only a few times. The chain carries TRBV5-6 and TRBJ1-2; D may be TRBD1 (5 bases). CDR1 and CDR2 (germline): SGHDT, YYEEEE. The CDR3 runs 19 residues. The V gene lost 0 bases and the J gene lost 1 base, with 22 bases spanning the gap. The DNA of the CDR3 is TGTGCCAGCAGCTTGGCCTCGGGACTTCGGACCGCCCTTAACTATGGCTACACCTTC. Protein product: CASSLASGLRTALNYGYTF.

This clonotype was detected many times. V is TRBV14 and J is TRBJ2-7; D not certain. CDR3 size: 16 residues. CDR1 and CDR2 from the germline V gene are SGHDN and FVKESK. Trimming took off 4 bases at V and 4 bases at J, with 20 bases between the two ends. For the CDR3, the DNA is TGTGCCAGCAGCCTCCTTCCGATGATAGCAGGTTACGAGCAGTACTTC. Protein: CASSLLPMIAGYEQYF. The full variable domain, rest sourced from reference TRBV14 and TRBJ2-7, is EAGVTQFPSHSVIEKGQTVTLRCDPISGHDNLYWYRRVMGKEIKFLLHFVKESKQDESGMPNNRFLAERTGGTYSTLKVQPAELEDSGVYFCASSLLPMIAGYEQYFGPGTRLTVT.

This clonotype was seen repeatedly, ten times or more. The chain employs TRBV19 and TRBJ2-5, with TRBD2 identical over 9 bases. Germline CDR1 and CDR2: LNHDA and SQIVND (reference sequence). The J segment lost 5 bases and the V segment lost 3 bases, leaving 10 bases of the junction unmatched. The CDR3 consists of 16 residues. The CDR3 DNA follows: TGTGCCAGTAGTATGCTAGCGGGATCGCTGCGGGAGACCCAGTACTTC. Protein: CASSMLAGSLRETQYF.

This clonotype was found many times. The chain recombines TRBV28 with TRBJ1-2; 10 bases line up with TRBD1. V shed 5 bases and J 3 bases; nucleotides not matched to a gene: 15. Germline-derived CDR1 and CDR2 are MDHEN and SYDVKM. The CDR3 has 18 amino acids. The DNA for the CDR3 is TGTGCCAGCAGTCCACGCTTCGGGGGGACAGGGGTTGACTATGGCTACACCTTC. Its translation is CASSPRFGGTGVDYGYTF.

In this sample, this clonotype turned up many times. The genes are TRBV28 and TRBJ2-3, with TRBD2 matching over 8 bases. J was trimmed by 5 bases and V by 3 bases; bases with no gene match: 7. This CDR3 spans 15 amino acids. Germline V gene sequence: CDR1 MDHEN, CDR2 SYDVKM. CDR3 DNA: TGTGCCAGCAGTTTCGGGACTAGTAAGGGAGATACGCAGTATTTT. It specifies CASSFGTSKGDTQYF.

This clonotype appeared many times. The chain links TRBV6-1 to TRBJ1-1; no clear D gene. Germline CDR1 and CDR2: MNHNS and SASEGT. Deletions cut 8 bases from V and 5 bases from J, with 9 bases between. There are 11 residues in the CDR3. The CDR3 region is CASARVTEAFF. DNA for the CDR3: TGTGCCAGCGCGAGGGTTACTGAAGCTTTCTTT.

This clonotype was observed many times. The rearrangement uses TRBV2 and TRBJ2-2, with a weak D call TRBD2 (5 bases). The CDR3 has 14 amino acids. Trimming shortened V by 7 bases and J by 4 bases, and 13 bases separated the two germline ends. Germline CDR1 SNHLY, CDR2 FYNNEI. The CDR3 reads CASKTDRGTGELFF. CDR3 nucleotides: TGTGCCAGCAAAACCGATCGGGGCACCGGGGAGCTGTTTTTT.

The chain combines TRBV25-1 with TRBJ2-6; a possible D gene is TRBD1 (5 bases). The germline V gene encodes CDR1 MGHDK and CDR2 SYGVNS. The CDR3 covers 13 residues. The V end was cut by 6 bases, the J end by 3 bases, with 6 bases between. This CDR3 reads CASRGLGANVLTF. CDR3 sequence (DNA): TGTGCCAGCAGGGGGCTTGGGGCCAACGTCCTGACTTTC.

Ten or more counts support this clonotype. CDR3 amino acids: CSATDNYEQYF. The CDR3 nucleotides are TGCAGTGCAACTGACAACTACGAGCAGTACTTC. This chain uses TRBV20-1 with TRBJ2-7; no clear D. Trimming took off 6 bases at V and 3 bases at J, with 9 bases between the two ends. The CDR3 contains 11 residues. Germline CDR1 DFQATT, CDR2 SNEGSKA (reference sequence).

V gene TRBV15 combines with J gene TRBJ2-6; unclear D gene. Trimming left V 0 bases short and J 0 bases short, with 6 bases between. The germline V gene has CDR1 LNHNV and CDR2 YYDKDF (reference sequence). The CDR3 covers 16 residues. In nucleotides, the CDR3 is TGTGCCACCAGCAGAGATCCGAGCTCTGGGGCCAACGTCCTGACTTTC. Residues: CATSRDPSSGANVLTF.

This clonotype was observed at least ten times. V usage is TRBV6-2 or TRBV6-3 and J usage is TRBJ2-1; TRBD2 aligns across 11 bases. The CDR3 spans 17 residues. In germline, CDR1 is MNHEY, CDR2 SVGEGT. The ends lost 7 bases at V and 6 bases at J; junction bases unmatched: 14. The CDR3 loop is CASIPVPSGLAVNEQFF. CDR3 DNA: TGTGCCAGCATTCCCGTTCCGTCGGGACTAGCGGTCAATGAGCAGTTCTTC.

In regard to this clonotype: A read error may explain this, as a much larger clone is one base away. The chain employs TRBV9 and TRBJ1-1, with TRBD1 as a possible D gene (5 bases). Germline-derived CDR1 and CDR2 are SGDLS and YYNGEE. The length of the CDR3 is 12 residues. CDR3 protein: CASSPWGLEALF. Written as DNA, the CDR3 is TGTGCCAGCAGTCCGTGGGGACTCGAAGCTCTCTTT. Together with reference TRBV9 and TRBJ1-1, the CDR3 gives the full variable domain: DSGVTQTPKHLITATGQRVTLRCSPRSGDLSVYWYQQSLDQGLQFLIQYYNGEERAKGNILERFSAQQFPDLHSELNLSSLELGDSALYFCASSPWGLEALFGQGTRLTVV.

This clonotype was seen many times. For the CDR3, the DNA is TGTGCCAGCAGTTCGATGGGTAGCAATCAGCCCCAGCATTTT. It translates to CASSSMGSNQPQHF. This chain uses TRBV12-3 or TRBV12-4 with TRBJ1-5; D gene unclear. V lost 4 bases and J lost 0, with 7 bases in between. The CDR3 totals 14 residues.

V usage is TRBV2 and J usage is TRBJ2-1, with 11 bases aligning to TRBD2. Germline V CDR1 and CDR2: SNHLY, FYNNEI. This CDR3 region has 14 residues. The J segment lost 5 bases and the V segment lost 6 bases, leaving 3 bases of the junction unmatched. The CDR3 DNA reads TGTGCCAGCAGGTCGGGACTAGCGGACAATGAGCAGTTCTTC. Its protein is CASRSGLADNEQFF. Using reference TRBV2 and TRBJ2-1 for the parts outside the CDR3, the full variable domain is EPEVTQTPSHQVTQMGQEVILRCVPISNHLYFYWYRQILGQKVEFLVSFYNNEISEKSEIFDDQFSVERPDGSNFTLKIRSTKLEDSAMYFCASRSGLADNEQFFGPGTRLTVL.

This clonotype was observed many times. The rearrangement uses TRBV9 and TRBJ1-2; D not resolved. CDR1 SGDLS and CDR2 YYNGEE come from the germline V gene. The CDR3 spans 15 residues. Trimming removed 0 bases at V and 0 bases at J, with 9 bases between. CDR3 DNA sequence: TGTGCCAGCAGCGTAGACGTCACACCTAACTATGGCTACACCTTC. Amino acids: CASSVDVTPNYGYTF.

CDR3 loop: CASSHPRRGGKSGNTIYF. DNA of the CDR3: TGTGCCAGCAGCCACCCCCGGCGAGGAGGGAAATCTGGAAACACCATATATTTT. V and J are TRBV7-9 and TRBJ1-3, with D unresolved. The CDR3 is made up of 18 amino acids. Trimming shortened V by 5 bases and J by 1 base, and 21 bases separated the two germline ends. CDR1 and CDR2 from the germline V gene are SEHNR and FQNEAQ (reference sequence).

This clonotype came up many times. As DNA, the CDR3 is TGTGCCAGCAGTTTCGGGGGGGCCCACAATGAGCAGTTCTTC. The encoded protein is CASSFGGAHNEQFF. The J gene is TRBJ2-1, the V gene TRBV12-3 or TRBV12-4; 8 bases agree with TRBD2. The junction had 3 bases not matched to a gene; V was cut back by 3 bases and J by 5 bases. This CDR3 comprises 14 residues.

In this sample, this clonotype turned up many times. The V and J genes are TRBV6-2 or TRBV6-3 and TRBJ2-1; 8 nucleotides align to TRBD1. From germline, CDR1 is MNHEY and CDR2 SVGEGT. This CDR3 region has 15 residues. V shed 1 base, J shed 5 bases, and the junction held 4 bases outside the gene matches. The CDR3 is CASSYWGQANNEQFF. The CDR3 DNA follows: TGTGCCAGCAGTTACTGGGGACAGGCTAACAATGAGCAGTTCTTC.

This clonotype was seen ten or more times. The V call is TRBV24-1, the J call TRBJ1-2; no clear D. CDR1 is KGHDR and CDR2 is SFDVKD in the germline V gene. V was shortened by 6 bases and J by 3 bases, with 10 bases between the two germline ends. This CDR3 spans 13 amino acids. This CDR3 reads CATSTGFDYGYTF. The CDR3 DNA is TGTGCCACCAGTACGGGATTTGACTATGGCTACACCTTC.

The table lists this clonotype with a few counts. This sequence joins TRBV10-3 and TRBJ1-6; TRBD1 is a possible D gene (6 bases). Germline V gives CDR1 ENHRY, CDR2 SYGVKD. The CDR3 spans 15 residues. The V and J ends lost 4 bases and 6 bases respectively, with 13 bases between them. CDR3 amino acids: CAISGTTGANSPLHF. DNA of the CDR3: TGTGCCATCAGTGGGACGACAGGCGCTAATTCACCCCTCCACTTT.